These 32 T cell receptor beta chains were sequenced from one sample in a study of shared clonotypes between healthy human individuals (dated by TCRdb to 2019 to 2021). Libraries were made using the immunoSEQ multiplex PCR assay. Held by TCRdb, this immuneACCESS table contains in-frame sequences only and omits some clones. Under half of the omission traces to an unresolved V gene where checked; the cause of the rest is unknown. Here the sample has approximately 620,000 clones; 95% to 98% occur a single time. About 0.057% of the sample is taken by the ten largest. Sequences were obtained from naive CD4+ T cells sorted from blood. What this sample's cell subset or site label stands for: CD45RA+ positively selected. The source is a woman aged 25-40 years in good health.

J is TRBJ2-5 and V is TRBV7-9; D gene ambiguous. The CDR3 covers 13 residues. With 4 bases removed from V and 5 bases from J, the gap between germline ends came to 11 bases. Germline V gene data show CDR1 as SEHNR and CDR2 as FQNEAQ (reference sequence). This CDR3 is CASSSGLTETQYF. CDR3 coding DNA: TGTGCCAGCAGCTCCGGCCTTACGGAGACCCAGTACTTC.

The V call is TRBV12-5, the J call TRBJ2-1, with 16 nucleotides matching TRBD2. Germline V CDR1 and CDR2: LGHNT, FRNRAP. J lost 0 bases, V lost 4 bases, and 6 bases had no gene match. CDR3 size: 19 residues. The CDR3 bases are TGTGCTAGTGGTTCGGGACTAGCGGGAGGGCCGAGCTCCTACAATGAGCAGTTCTTC. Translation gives CASGSGLAGGPSSYNEQFF.

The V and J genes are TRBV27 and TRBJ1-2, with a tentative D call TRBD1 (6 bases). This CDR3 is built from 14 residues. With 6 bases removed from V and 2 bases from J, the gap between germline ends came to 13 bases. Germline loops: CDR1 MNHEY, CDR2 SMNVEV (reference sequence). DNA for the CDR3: TGTGCCAGCAGGAGGGGCAGGGGAAACTATGGCTACACCTTC. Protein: CASRRGRGNYGYTF.

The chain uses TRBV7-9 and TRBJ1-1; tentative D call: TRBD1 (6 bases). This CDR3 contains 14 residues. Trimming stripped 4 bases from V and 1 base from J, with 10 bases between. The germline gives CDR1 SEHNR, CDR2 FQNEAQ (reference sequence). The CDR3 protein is CASSWTDPNTEAFF. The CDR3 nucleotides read TGTGCCAGCAGCTGGACAGATCCGAACACTGAAGCTTTCTTT.

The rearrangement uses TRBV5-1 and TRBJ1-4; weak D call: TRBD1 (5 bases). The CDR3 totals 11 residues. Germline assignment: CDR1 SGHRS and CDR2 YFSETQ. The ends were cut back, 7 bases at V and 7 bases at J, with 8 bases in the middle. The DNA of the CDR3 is TGCGCCAGCTCCGGGGGTGAAAAACTGTTTTTT. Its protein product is CASSGGEKLFF.

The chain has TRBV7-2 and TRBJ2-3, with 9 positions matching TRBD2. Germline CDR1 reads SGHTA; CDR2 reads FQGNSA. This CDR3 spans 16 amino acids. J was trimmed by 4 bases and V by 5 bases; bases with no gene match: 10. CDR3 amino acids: CASSLVAGGGPDTQYF. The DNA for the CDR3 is TGTGCCAGCAGCCTAGTGGCGGGAGGGGGCCCAGATACGCAGTATTTT.

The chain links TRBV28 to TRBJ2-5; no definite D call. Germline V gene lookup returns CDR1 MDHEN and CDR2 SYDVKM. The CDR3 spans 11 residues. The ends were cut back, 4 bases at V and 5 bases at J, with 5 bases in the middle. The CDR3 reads CASSYLETQYF. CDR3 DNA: TGTGCCAGCAGTTACCTGGAGACCCAGTACTTC. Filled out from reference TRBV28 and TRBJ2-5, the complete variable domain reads DVKVTQSSRYLVKRTGEKVFLECVQDMDHENMFWYRQDPGLGLRLIYFSYDVKMKEKGDIPEGYSVSREKKERFSLILESASTNQTSMYLCASSYLETQYFGPGTRLLVL.

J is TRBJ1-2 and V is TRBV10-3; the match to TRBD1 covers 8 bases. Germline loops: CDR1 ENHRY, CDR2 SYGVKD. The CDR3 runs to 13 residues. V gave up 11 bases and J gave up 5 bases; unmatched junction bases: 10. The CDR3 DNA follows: TGTGCCTGCTGGACAGGGTCGAAGTATGGCTACACCTTC. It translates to CACWTGSKYGYTF.

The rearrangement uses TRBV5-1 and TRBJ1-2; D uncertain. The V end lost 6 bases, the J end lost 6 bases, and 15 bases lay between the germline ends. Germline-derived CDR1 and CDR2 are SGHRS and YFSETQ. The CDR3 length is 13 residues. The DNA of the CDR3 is TGCGCCAGCACCTTTCAGGAGGTTAATGGCTACACCTTC. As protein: CASTFQEVNGYTF.

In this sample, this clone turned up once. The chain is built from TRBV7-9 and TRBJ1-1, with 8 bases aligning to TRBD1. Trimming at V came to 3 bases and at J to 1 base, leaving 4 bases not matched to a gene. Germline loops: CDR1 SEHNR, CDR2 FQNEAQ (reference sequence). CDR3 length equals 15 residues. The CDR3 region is CASSFSGGQNTEAFF. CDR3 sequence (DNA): TGTGCCAGCAGCTTCTCAGGGGGCCAGAACACTGAAGCTTTCTTT.

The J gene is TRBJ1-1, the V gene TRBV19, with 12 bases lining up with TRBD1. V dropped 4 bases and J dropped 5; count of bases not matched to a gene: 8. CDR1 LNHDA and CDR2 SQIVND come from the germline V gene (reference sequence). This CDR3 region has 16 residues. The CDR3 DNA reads TGTGCCAGTAGTACCCGGGACAGGGGGCCGTATACTGAAGCTTTCTTT. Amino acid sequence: CASSTRDRGPYTEAFF.

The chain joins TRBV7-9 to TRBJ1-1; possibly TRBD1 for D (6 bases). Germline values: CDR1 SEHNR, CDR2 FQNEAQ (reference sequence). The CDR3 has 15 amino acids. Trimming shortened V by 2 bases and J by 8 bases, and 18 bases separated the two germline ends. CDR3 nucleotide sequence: TGTGCCAGCAGCTTATCGGGACACCTGGGGAGGGAAGCTTTCTTT. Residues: CASSLSGHLGREAFF.

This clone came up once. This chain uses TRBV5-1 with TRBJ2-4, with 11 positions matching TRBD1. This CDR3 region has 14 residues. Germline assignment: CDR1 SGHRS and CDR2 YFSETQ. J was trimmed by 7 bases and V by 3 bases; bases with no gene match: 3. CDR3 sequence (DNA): TGCGCCAGCAGCTGGGGACAGGGGGTGAACATTCAGTACTTC. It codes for CASSWGQGVNIQYF.

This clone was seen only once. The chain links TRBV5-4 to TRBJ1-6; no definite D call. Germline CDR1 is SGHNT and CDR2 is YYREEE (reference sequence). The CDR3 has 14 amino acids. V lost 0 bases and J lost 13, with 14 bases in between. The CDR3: CASSLDSGILPLHF. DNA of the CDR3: TGTGCCAGCAGCTTGGACAGTGGAATTCTTCCCCTCCACTTT.

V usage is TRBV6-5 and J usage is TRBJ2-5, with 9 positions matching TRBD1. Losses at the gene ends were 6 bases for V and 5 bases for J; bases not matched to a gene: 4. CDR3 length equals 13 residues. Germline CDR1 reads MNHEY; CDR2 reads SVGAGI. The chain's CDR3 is CASRTGGRETQYF. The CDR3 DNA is TGTGCCAGCAGAACAGGGGGCCGGGAGACCCAGTACTTC.

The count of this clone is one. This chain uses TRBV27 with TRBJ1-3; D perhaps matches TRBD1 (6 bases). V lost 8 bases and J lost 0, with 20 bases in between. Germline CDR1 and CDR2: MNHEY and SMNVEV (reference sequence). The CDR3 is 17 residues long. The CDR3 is CASGPGDIYSSGNTIYF. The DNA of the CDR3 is TGTGCCAGCGGCCCGGGGGACATCTATTCCTCTGGAAACACCATATATTTT.

The CDR3 nucleotides read TGTGCCAGCACCCTTCAGGACCCTAGGAGGACTGAAGCTTTCTTT. As protein: CASTLQDPRRTEAFF. The chain couples TRBV28 to TRBJ1-1; D unresolved. Germline values: CDR1 MDHEN, CDR2 SYDVKM. The CDR3 loop spans 15 amino acids. The germline V and J ends were trimmed by 7 bases and 5 bases, with 20 bases remaining between them.

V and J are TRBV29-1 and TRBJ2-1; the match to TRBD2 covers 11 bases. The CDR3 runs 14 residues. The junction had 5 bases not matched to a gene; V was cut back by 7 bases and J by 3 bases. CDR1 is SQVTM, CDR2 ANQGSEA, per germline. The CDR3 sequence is CSDRLAGGYNEQFF. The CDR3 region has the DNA TGCAGCGACAGGCTAGCGGGAGGCTACAATGAGCAGTTCTTC.

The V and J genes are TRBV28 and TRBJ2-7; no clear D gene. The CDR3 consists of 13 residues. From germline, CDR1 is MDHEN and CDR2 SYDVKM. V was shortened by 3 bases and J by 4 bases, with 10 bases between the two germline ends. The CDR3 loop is CASSLSLEYEQYF. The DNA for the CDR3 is TGTGCCAGCAGTTTGAGTCTCGAATACGAGCAGTACTTC.

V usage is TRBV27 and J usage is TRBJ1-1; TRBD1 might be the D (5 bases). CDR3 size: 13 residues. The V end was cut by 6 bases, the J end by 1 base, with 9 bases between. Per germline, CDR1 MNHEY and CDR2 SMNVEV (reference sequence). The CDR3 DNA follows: TGTGCCAGCAGCTGGGGCAGGAACACTGAAGCTTTCTTT. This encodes CASSWGRNTEAFF.

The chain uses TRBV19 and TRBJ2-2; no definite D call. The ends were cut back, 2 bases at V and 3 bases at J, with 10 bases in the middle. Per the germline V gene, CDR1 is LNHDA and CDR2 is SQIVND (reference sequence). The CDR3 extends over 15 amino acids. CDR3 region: CASSILELDTGELFF. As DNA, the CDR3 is TGTGCCAGTAGTATATTAGAGTTGGACACCGGGGAGCTGTTTTTT.

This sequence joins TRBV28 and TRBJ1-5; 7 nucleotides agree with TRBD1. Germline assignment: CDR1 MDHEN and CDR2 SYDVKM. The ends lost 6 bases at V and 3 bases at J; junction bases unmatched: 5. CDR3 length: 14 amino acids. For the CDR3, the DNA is TGTGCCAGCAGGGCAGGGGGATTCAATCAGCCCCAGCATTTT. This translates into CASRAGGFNQPQHF. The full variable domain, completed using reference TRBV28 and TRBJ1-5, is DVKVTQSSRYLVKRTGEKVFLECVQDMDHENMFWYRQDPGLGLRLIYFSYDVKMKEKGDIPEGYSVSREKKERFSLILESASTNQTSMYLCASRAGGFNQPQHFGDGTRLSIL.

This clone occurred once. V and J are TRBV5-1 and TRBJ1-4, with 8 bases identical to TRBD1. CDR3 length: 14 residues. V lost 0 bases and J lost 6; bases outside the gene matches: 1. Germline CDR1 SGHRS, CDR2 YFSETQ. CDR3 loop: CASSLVQGDEKLFF. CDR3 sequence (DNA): TGCGCCAGCAGCTTGGTACAGGGGGATGAAAAACTGTTTTTT. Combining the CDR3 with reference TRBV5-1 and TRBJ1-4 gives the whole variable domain KAGVTQTPRYLIKTRGQQVTLSCSPISGHRSVSWYQQTPGQGLQFLFEYFSETQRNKGNFPGRFSGRQFSNSRSEMNVSTLELGDSALYLCASSLVQGDEKLFFGSGTQLSVL.

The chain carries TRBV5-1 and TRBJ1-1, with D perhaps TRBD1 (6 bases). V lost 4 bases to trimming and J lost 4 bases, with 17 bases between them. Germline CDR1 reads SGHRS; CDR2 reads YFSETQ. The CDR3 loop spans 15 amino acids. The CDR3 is CASSPGGQGGTEAFF. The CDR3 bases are TGCGCCAGCAGCCCGGGGGGGCAGGGCGGCACTGAAGCTTTCTTT.

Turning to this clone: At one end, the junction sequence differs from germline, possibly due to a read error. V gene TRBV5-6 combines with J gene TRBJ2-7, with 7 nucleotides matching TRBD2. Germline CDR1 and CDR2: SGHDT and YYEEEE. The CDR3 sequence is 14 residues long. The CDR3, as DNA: TGTGCCAGCAGCTTGGCCTTCAGGTGGCGGGAGTCGCACTTC. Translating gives CASSLAFRWRESHF.

Here the CDR3 reads CASSLRESGEYRGYTF. The DNA of the CDR3 is TGTGCCAGCAGCCTAAGAGAGTCAGGGGAATATCGTGGCTACACCTTC. J is TRBJ1-2 and V is TRBV9; possibly TRBD1 for D (6 bases). The CDR3 has 16 amino acids. Trimming removed 4 bases from V and 7 bases from J, with 23 bases in between. From germline, CDR1 is SGDLS and CDR2 YYNGEE.

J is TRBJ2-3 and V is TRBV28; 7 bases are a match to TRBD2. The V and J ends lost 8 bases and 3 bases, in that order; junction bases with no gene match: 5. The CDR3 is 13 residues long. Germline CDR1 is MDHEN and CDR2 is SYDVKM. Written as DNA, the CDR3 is TGTGCCAGCGGCGAGGGAGGGACAGATACGCAGTATTTT. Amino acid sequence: CASGEGGTDTQYF.

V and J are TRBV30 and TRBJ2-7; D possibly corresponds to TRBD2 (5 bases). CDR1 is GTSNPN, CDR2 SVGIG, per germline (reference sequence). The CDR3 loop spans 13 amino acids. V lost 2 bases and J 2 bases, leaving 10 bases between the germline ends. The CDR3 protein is CAWSPSGPYEQYF. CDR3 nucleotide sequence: TGTGCCTGGAGTCCCAGCGGCCCCTACGAGCAGTACTTC.

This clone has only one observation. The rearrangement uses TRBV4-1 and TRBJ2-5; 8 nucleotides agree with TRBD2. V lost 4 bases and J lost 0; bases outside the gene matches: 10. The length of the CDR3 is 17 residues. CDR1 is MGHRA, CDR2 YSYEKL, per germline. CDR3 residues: CASSPIHPAGDQETQYF. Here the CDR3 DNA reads TGCGCCAGCAGCCCCATCCATCCAGCGGGAGACCAAGAGACCCAGTACTTC.

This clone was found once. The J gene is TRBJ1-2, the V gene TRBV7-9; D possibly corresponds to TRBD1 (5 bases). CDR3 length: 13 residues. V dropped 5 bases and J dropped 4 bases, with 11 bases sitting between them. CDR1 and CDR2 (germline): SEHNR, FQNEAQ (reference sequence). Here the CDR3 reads CASSLGPPYGYTF. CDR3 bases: TGTGCCAGCAGCCTGGGACCGCCCTATGGCTACACCTTC.

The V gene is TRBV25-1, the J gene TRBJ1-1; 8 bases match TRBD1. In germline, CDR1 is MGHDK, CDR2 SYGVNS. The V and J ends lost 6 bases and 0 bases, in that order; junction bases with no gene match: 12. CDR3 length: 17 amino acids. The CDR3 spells CASRNAGTGYMNTEAFF. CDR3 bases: TGTGCCAGCAGAAACGCCGGGACAGGCTACATGAACACTGAAGCTTTCTTT.

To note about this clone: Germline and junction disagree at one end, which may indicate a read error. The CDR3 protein is CASSRLDRPKVF. CDR3 in DNA: TGTGCCAGCAGCCGCCTGGACAGACCCAAAGTTTTT. The J gene is TRBJ1-1, the V gene TRBV14; perhaps TRBD1 as D (6 bases). This CDR3 contains 12 residues. Germline V gene lookup returns CDR1 SGHDN and CDR2 FVKESK.